This T cell receptor (beta chain) was obtained from a study of glioma-infiltrating T cells after dendritic cell vaccination. Blood PBMC samples: pre-vaccination, two weeks post third vaccination, and at tumor progression. Some clones are missing from TCRdb's copy, which holds only in-frame ones; the method was immunoSEQ multiplex PCR. The sample carries tens of thousands of clones, over 75% recorded once. This clone was seen more than once but under ten times. The CDR3 covers 18 residues. After removal of 1 base from V and 4 bases from J, the junction contained 10 bases not matched to a gene. CDR1 and CDR2 (germline): LGHNA, YNFKEQ.

The rearrangement uses TRBV4-2 and TRBJ2-5; TRBD2 aligns across 12 bases. This clonotype was obtained from a human donor with glioblastoma. Sequences were derived from blood, sampled before dendritic cell vaccination. CDR3 sequence reads: CASSQGQRASGGGETQYF. Written as DNA, the CDR3 is TGTGCCAGCAGCCAAGGGCAAAGGGCTAGCGGGGGGGGAGAGACCCAGTACTTC.